These 32 T cell receptor beta chains were sequenced from one sample in a study of blood T cells in healthy people across ages. Together with a sample-barcoded 5' primer, a J-beta primer mix was included in a second PCR lasting about 6 to 11 cycles. TCRdb reanalysed the 5' RACE reads using MiXCR and keeps one entry per CDR3 protein. The sample contains more than 700,000 distinct CDR3 sequences, roughly 46% of which appear only once. Material for sequencing was blood. All receptors derive from a man aged 80 or over in good health.

The rearrangement uses TRBV12-3 or TRBV12-4 and TRBJ2-2; D is unresolved. The CDR3 contains 16 residues. Between the trimmed V and J ends, which lost 2 bases and 7 bases, there was a span of 17 bases. The CDR3 reads CASSLSDPTSGGELFF. CDR3 sequence (DNA): TGTGCCAGCAGTTTAAGTGACCCAACCTCCGGCGGGGAGCTGTTTTTT.

On this clonotype itself: This may come from a read error, since a much larger clone is one base off. The J gene is TRBJ2-7, the V gene TRBV7-2, with 13 bases that match TRBD2. This CDR3 has 16 amino acids. Germline V gives CDR1 SGHTA, CDR2 FQGNSA. In DNA form, the CDR3 reads TGTGCCAGCAGCTTACGACTAGCGGGAGGTTTTGTCGAGAAGTACTTC. Its translation: CASSLRLAGGFVEKYF.

A few counts support this clonotype. V usage is TRBV29-1 and J usage is TRBJ2-1; a weak D match, TRBD2 (5 bases). From germline, CDR1 is SQVTM and CDR2 ANQGSEA. The CDR3 runs 14 residues. V was shortened by 7 bases and J by 3 bases, with 16 bases between the two germline ends. The CDR3 is CSAPRASLYNEQFF. CDR3 DNA sequence: TGCAGCGCCCCGCGGGCGTCCCTCTACAATGAGCAGTTCTTC.

This clonotype showed up just a few times. V usage is TRBV20-1 and J usage is TRBJ2-1; D gene uncertain. The CDR3 length is 16 residues. The ends were cut back, 1 base at V and 1 base at J, with 14 bases in the middle. Germline V gene lookup returns CDR1 DFQATT and CDR2 SNEGSKA (reference sequence). CDR3 nucleotide sequence: TGCAGTGCTAGAGGCCTGGAAGGTAGATCCTACAATGAGCAGTTCTTC. Translated, it gives CSARGLEGRSYNEQFF.

The chain has TRBV6-2 or TRBV6-3 and TRBJ1-5; D is perhaps TRBD1 (6 bases). V was trimmed by 0 bases and J by 5 bases, leaving 17 bases between them. From germline, CDR1 is MNHEY and CDR2 SVGEGT. The CDR3 is 17 residues long. In DNA form, the CDR3 reads TGTGCCAGCAGTTACTCAGGGAGGGGGGCGGATCATCAGCCCCAGCATTTT. Its protein product is CASSYSGRGADHQPQHF.

This clonotype was picked up one time. The rearrangement joins TRBV5-1 to TRBJ1-1; unclear D gene. The CDR3 extends over 14 amino acids. Trimming took 4 bases from V and 6 from J, leaving 16 bases between them. CDR1 SGHRS and CDR2 YFSETQ come from the germline V gene. CDR3 sequence reads: CASSLKLTGAEAFF. For the CDR3, the DNA is TGCGCCAGCAGCCTAAAATTAACCGGGGCTGAAGCTTTCTTT.

The rearrangement joins TRBV20-1 to TRBJ2-5, with D possibly matching TRBD1 (5 bases). Germline values: CDR1 DFQATT, CDR2 SNEGSKA (reference sequence). V gave up 5 bases and J gave up 11 bases, with 21 bases separating them. CDR3 size: 13 residues. The CDR3 nucleotides are TGCAGTGCTCGGACAAGACGGCTAGTGGAGCAGTACTTC. Protein sequence: CSARTRRLVEQYF.

The chain recombines TRBV10-3 with TRBJ2-1; D remains unclear. The V and J ends lost 8 bases and 5 bases respectively, with 10 bases between them. The CDR3 is made up of 12 amino acids. Germline CDR1 ENHRY, CDR2 SYGVKD. DNA for the CDR3: TGTGCCATCTCAATAGGAGACAATGAGCAGTTCTTC. Its translation: CAISIGDNEQFF.

Points on this clonotype: Here the CDR3 omits its conserved ending phenylalanine or tryptophan, so a read error is the likely source. This chain uses TRBV11-2 with TRBJ2-1; maybe TRBD2 (5 bases). The length of the CDR3 is 16 residues. The germline V gene encodes CDR1 SGHAT and CDR2 FQNNGV. V was trimmed by 3 bases and J by 8 bases, leaving 20 bases between them. The CDR3 sequence: CASSLKELDGRHEQFI. The DNA of the CDR3 is TGTGCCAGCAGCTTGAAGGAACTAGATGGGCGGCATGAGCAGTTCATC.

Details on this clonotype: This sequence may be a read error, since a much larger clone differs from it by one base. V is TRBV5-1 and J is TRBJ2-1; D is perhaps TRBD2 (5 bases). Germline-derived CDR1 and CDR2 are SGHRS and YFSETQ. V shed 1 base and J shed 10 bases, with 27 bases lying between them. The CDR3 covers 18 residues. As DNA, the CDR3 is TGCGCCAGCAGCTTGAAGGGCCAGACTAACGGCAAATCAGGAGAGCAGTTCTTC. Amino acids: CASSLKGQTNGKSGEQFF.

This clonotype was observed at least ten times. The rearrangement joins TRBV29-1 to TRBJ2-1; D call uncertain. V lost 2 bases, J lost 4 bases, and 6 bases lay in between. Germline V gene data show CDR1 as SQVTM and CDR2 as ANQGSEA. This CDR3 has 12 residues. CDR3 DNA: TGCAGCGTTGAATCATCTTACAATGAGCAGTTCTTC. Translated, it gives CSVESSYNEQFF.

The sample holds a few counts of this clonotype. The J gene is TRBJ2-1, the V gene TRBV5-1, with D maybe TRBD2 (5 bases). TRBJ2-7 matches the DNA end more closely, so the J call is doubtful. The CDR3 is made up of 13 amino acids. Germline-derived CDR1 and CDR2 are SGHRS and YFSETQ. As DNA, the CDR3 is TGCGCCAGCAGATTTAGCGACTACAATGAGCAGTACTTC. As protein: CASRFSDYNEQYF.

This clonotype showed up many times. The chain has TRBV12-3 or TRBV12-4 and TRBJ2-3, with D hard to call. The CDR3 consists of 13 residues. The V end lost 2 bases, the J end lost 1 base, and 4 bases lay between the germline ends. The CDR3 loop is CASSLTGTDTQYF. CDR3 bases: TGTGCCAGCAGTTTAACCGGCACAGATACGCAGTATTTT.

Concerning this clonotype itself: Relative to the germline gene, one junction end is altered; a read error may explain this. This chain joins TRBV3-1 and TRBJ1-4, with 7 bases aligning to TRBD1. The germline V gene has CDR1 LGHDT and CDR2 YNNKEL (reference sequence). The length of the CDR3 is 16 residues. The CDR3, as DNA: TGTGCCAACAGCCAAGGAACAGTCTCACAGGGGGAAAAACTGTTTTTT. The encoded protein is CANSQGTVSQGEKLFF.

This clonotype was detected a few times. The rearrangement joins TRBV11-1 to TRBJ2-1; D is unresolved. The length of the CDR3 is 15 residues. Germline V CDR1 and CDR2: SGHAT, FQDESV (reference sequence). Between the trimmed V and J ends, which lost 1 base and 5 bases, there was a span of 12 bases. CDR3 amino acids: CASSLERSANNEQFF. The CDR3 DNA reads as TGTGCCAGCAGCTTAGAACGCAGCGCCAACAATGAGCAGTTCTTC. The entire variable domain, with the rest obtained from reference TRBV11-1 and TRBJ2-1, is as follows: EAEVAQSPRYKITEKSQAVAFWCDPISGHATLYWYRQILGQGPELLVQFQDESVVDDSQLPKDRFSAERLKGVDSTLKIQPAELGDSAMYLCASSLERSANNEQFFGPGTRLTVL.

V and J are TRBV20-1 and TRBJ2-4; possible D gene TRBD2, 6 bases. CDR1 and CDR2 from the germline V gene are DFQATT and SNEGSKA (reference sequence). V gave up 3 bases and J gave up 7 bases, with 7 bases separating them. This CDR3 has 11 amino acids. CDR3 region: CSASRENIQYF. The CDR3 DNA is TGCAGTGCTAGTCGGGAGAACATTCAGTACTTC.

CDR3 DNA: TGTGCCATCAGTGATCGGGCGCAAGAGACCCAGTACTTC. Translated: CAISDRAQETQYF. The chain links TRBV10-3 to TRBJ2-5; no firm D call. The V gene lost 3 bases and the J gene lost 2 bases, with 7 bases spanning the gap. This CDR3 contains 13 residues. Per the germline V gene, CDR1 is ENHRY and CDR2 is SYGVKD.

The chain is built from TRBV6-1 and TRBJ1-5, with a tentative D call TRBD1 (5 bases). With 6 bases removed from V and 1 base from J, the gap between germline ends came to 13 bases. The germline V gene encodes CDR1 MNHNS and CDR2 SASEGT. The CDR3 runs 15 residues. The CDR3 DNA reads TGTGCCAGCAGGACTACAGGAGAGAGCAATCAGCCCCAGCATTTT. Amino acids: CASRTTGESNQPQHF.

The J gene is TRBJ2-5, the V gene TRBV7-2; D might be TRBD1 or TRBD2, each matching 5 bases. Germline V gene sequence: CDR1 SGHTA, CDR2 FQGNSA. The CDR3 is 15 residues long. The V end was cut by 4 bases, the J end by 1 base, with 13 bases between. The CDR3 protein is CASSYNSGTQETQYF. CDR3 sequence (DNA): TGTGCCAGCAGCTACAACTCCGGGACCCAAGAGACCCAGTACTTC. Full variable domain (missing parts from reference TRBV7-2 and TRBJ2-5): GAGVSQSPSNKVTEKGKDVELRCDPISGHTALYWYRQSLGQGLEFLIYFQGNSAPDKSGLPSDRFSAERTGGSVSTLTIQRTQQEDSAVYLCASSYNSGTQETQYFGPGTRLLVL.

This chain joins TRBV2 and TRBJ2-5, with 7 bases matching TRBD1. V trimming: 3 bases; J trimming: 4 bases; junction bases outside the gene matches: 2. Germline CDR1 is SNHLY and CDR2 is FYNNEI. The CDR3 sequence is 13 residues long. CDR3 nucleotides: TGTGCCAGCAGTGAGACAGGGATAGAGACCCAGTACTTC. It codes for CASSETGIETQYF.

V and J are TRBV18 and TRBJ2-1; 7 bases match TRBD1. V shed 6 bases and J 13 bases; nucleotides not matched to a gene: 15. Germline CDR1 is KGHSH and CDR2 is LQKENI. The CDR3 extends over 14 amino acids. CDR3 amino acids: CASSLDRVKETQFF. CDR3 sequence (DNA): TGTGCCAGCTCCCTAGACAGGGTAAAAGAGACCCAGTTCTTC.

The chain recombines TRBV28 with TRBJ2-3; 8 nucleotides align to TRBD1. V lost 5 bases to trimming and J lost 5 bases; unmatched junction nucleotides: 12. The CDR3 is made up of 16 amino acids. Germline-derived CDR1 and CDR2 are MDHEN and SYDVKM. Here the CDR3 reads CASSILGQVDGDTQYF. The CDR3 coding sequence is TGTGCCAGCAGTATATTGGGACAGGTCGACGGAGATACGCAGTATTTT.

CDR3 DNA: TGTGCCAGCAGCCCGGGACAGTTACGCTACGAGCAGTACTTC. This codes for CASSPGQLRYEQYF. This chain connects TRBV7-9 to TRBJ2-1, with 7 bases matching TRBD1. TRBJ2-7 explains the end of the DNA better; the J call may be wrong. The length of the CDR3 is 14 residues. Germline V lookup: CDR1 SEHNR, CDR2 FQNEAQ (reference sequence).

This clonotype was recorded once. The gene calls are TRBV7-2 and TRBJ2-3; no firm D call. CDR3 length: 14 residues. Germline V gives CDR1 SGHTA, CDR2 FQGNSA. Trimming left V 4 bases short and J 2 bases short, with 10 bases between. In DNA form, the CDR3 reads TGTGCCAGCAGCTCCGAGGCCCACACAGATACGCAGTATTTT. It codes for CASSSEAHTDTQYF.

This clonotype was seen ten or more times. The V call is TRBV28, the J call TRBJ2-3; the D call may be TRBD1 or TRBD2 (5 bases each). Germline V gene lookup returns CDR1 MDHEN and CDR2 SYDVKM. Trimming removed 11 bases from V and 4 bases from J, with 13 bases in between. The CDR3 loop spans 12 amino acids. This CDR3 is CASQGDPDTQYF. In DNA form, the CDR3 reads TGTGCCTCTCAGGGAGACCCAGATACGCAGTATTTT. Full variable domain (missing parts from reference TRBV28 and TRBJ2-3): DVKVTQSSRYLVKRTGEKVFLECVQDMDHENMFWYRQDPGLGLRLIYFSYDVKMKEKGDIPEGYSVSREKKERFSLILESASTNQTSMYLCASQGDPDTQYFGPGTRLTVL.

The sample holds a few counts of this clonotype. This sequence joins TRBV19 and TRBJ2-7, with TRBD1 matching 7 bases. The CDR3 length is 12 residues. Germline-derived CDR1 and CDR2 are LNHDA and SQIVND (reference sequence). With 7 bases clipped from V and 6 bases from J, the junction kept 6 bases outside the gene matches. This chain's CDR3 is CASKDRVSEQYF. The CDR3 region has the DNA TGTGCCAGTAAAGACAGGGTGAGCGAGCAGTACTTC.

This clonotype was counted a few times. The chain couples TRBV27 to TRBJ2-7, with 7 bases fitting TRBD2. There are 16 residues in the CDR3. V was pared by 4 bases and J by 7 bases, with 16 bases of the junction left unmatched. Germline CDR1 is MNHEY and CDR2 is SMNVEV (reference sequence). DNA of the CDR3: TGTGCCAGCAGTTCCTCCCTAGCGGCCTTACTGAGGGAGCAGTACTTC. It specifies CASSSSLAALLREQYF.

V gene TRBV12-3 or TRBV12-4 combines with J gene TRBJ2-3, with TRBD2 as a possible D gene (5 bases). The germline V and J ends were trimmed by 7 bases and 5 bases, with 19 bases remaining between them. The CDR3 runs 15 residues. The CDR3: CASTPEQLAGDTQYF. CDR3 nucleotide sequence: TGTGCCAGCACTCCCGAACAGCTCGCGGGAGATACGCAGTATTTT.

The chain employs TRBV19 and TRBJ2-7; D remains ambiguous. The ends were cut back, 3 bases at V and 0 bases at J, with 9 bases in the middle. This CDR3 comprises 14 residues. Germline lookup yields CDR1 LNHDA and CDR2 SQIVND (reference sequence). Written as DNA, the CDR3 is TGTGCCAGTAGTATCAACAGCTACTCCTACGAGCAGTACTTC. Protein product: CASSINSYSYEQYF.

This clonotype has just a few counts. V and J are TRBV30 and TRBJ2-4, with 10 nucleotides matching TRBD2. The junction had 6 bases not matched to a gene; V was cut back by 3 bases and J by 13 bases. The V gene's germline CDR1 is GTSNPN and CDR2 SVGIG (reference sequence). CDR3 size: 12 residues. In nucleotides, the CDR3 is TGTGCCTGGAGCCGACTAGCGGGTGTGCAGTACTTC. This sequence encodes CAWSRLAGVQYF.

The chain employs TRBV20-1 and TRBJ2-4; 7 bases are a match to TRBD2. Germline CDR1 and CDR2: DFQATT and SNEGSKA (reference sequence). J was trimmed by 1 base and V by 6 bases; bases with no gene match: 15. The CDR3 covers 17 residues. This chain's CDR3 is CSAERDGGIVAKNIQYF. The DNA of the CDR3 is TGCAGTGCCGAGCGGGACGGGGGGATTGTGGCCAAAAACATTCAGTACTTC.

A note on this clonotype: A read error may be the cause here, since a much bigger clone is one base away. The V and J genes are TRBV20-1 and TRBJ1-1; TRBD1 matches at 11 bases. Germline V gene sequence: CDR1 DFQATT, CDR2 SNEGSKA (reference sequence). V gave up 0 bases and J gave up 7 bases; unmatched junction bases: 4. This CDR3 spans 14 amino acids. CDR3 bases: TGCAGTGCTAGAGAGCTGGACAGGGGGCATGAAGCTTTCTTT. Protein: CSARELDRGHEAFF.